Detailed here is one TCR beta chain. This clone's antigen is unknown. No much larger clone exists at a distance of one base, and base qualities are not known. TCRB CDR3 regions were amplified from 2 ug genomic DNA, or all available DNA if less, using the immunoSEQ assay. The multiplex PCR employed 60 forward primers targeting TCR V beta segments and 13 reverse primers targeting J beta segments. To estimate the number of reads per starting template, synthetic control templates were added to each sample at limiting dilution. The Illumina HiSeq System generated sequencing reads of 87 bp. The study's own analysis went as follows. PCR and sequencing errors were removed by merging closely related sequences with a nearest neighbor algorithm. TCR overlap was defined as the percentage of unique tumor TCR beta sequences that were also present in the same patient's peripheral blood. As stored in TCRdb, this immuneACCESS dataset retains in-frame rearrangements with V and J assigned. A fraction of the clones does not appear; measured against another copy, unresolved V genes explain less than half of the discrepancy, and the remainder lacks a known reason. V, J and clone size reflect that table, while D and trimming were determined from the DNA. Recorded for this sample are 91,000 or so clones; about 85% of them occurred a single time. The top ten hold 5.4% of the sample.

The data were obtained in a study of glioma-infiltrating T cells after dendritic cell vaccination (TCRdb year 2016). Broadly, across the study: A cohort of roughly 15 glioblastoma patients from Phase I and II dendritic cell vaccination trials was included, of whom 9 were newly diagnosed and 6 had recurrent disease. Autologous tumor lysate-pulsed dendritic cell vaccination was administered to the patients between about 2003 and 2012. To make the vaccine, monocyte-derived dendritic cells were cultured for 6 to 7 days with IL-4 and GM-CSF and then pulsed overnight with autologous tumor lysate. Each patient got three intradermal injections of the dendritic cell vaccine, spaced at biweekly intervals, in the arm below the axilla. Deep sequencing of TCR beta CDR3 regions was used to quantify tumor-infiltrating lymphocyte content and compare tumor and blood repertoires in dendritic cell-vaccinated glioblastoma patients. TCR sequencing metrics, including TIL content and tumor-blood repertoire overlap, were correlated with survival after dendritic cell vaccination.

Beyond this particular receptor, the publication reports: After dendritic cell vaccination, a higher estimated pretreatment TIL content predicted longer time to progression and overall survival. The cohort was small and heterogeneous, and full blood and tumor sets were available for few patients, with initial-recurrent tumor pairs available for even fewer patients. The response model built on TCR overlap across three groups was characterized as speculative, with prospective validation still needed. No direct relationship between TCR clonality and survival was found, suggesting a diverse polyclonal response may matter.

This sample's time point label indicates: after dendritic cell vaccination, including at tumor progression/relapse. To be selected, patients needed enough residual fresh-frozen tumor tissue and more than two years of available survival data. Although molecular status otherwise differed among the glioblastoma patients, no patient had an isocitrate dehydrogenase mutation. PBMC were collected before vaccination, two weeks after the third vaccination, and at tumor progression when it occurred. The Qiagen DNeasy Blood extraction Kit was used for extraction of genomic DNA. From the germline V gene (reference sequence), CDR1 is LNHDA and CDR2 is SQIVND. CDR3 length: 15 amino acids, cysteine to phenylalanine. Only CDR3 DNA remains: 45 bases, in frame from the first base. Trimming takes 3 bases off V and 10 bases off J; junction bases not matched to a gene: 9.

The V gene is TRBV19 and the J gene is TRBJ2-1, and TRBD1 aligns with 10 junction nucleotides. The sequence was obtained from a human donor with glioblastoma. The sequences come from blood, collected after dendritic cell vaccination. In nucleotide form, the sequence is TGTGCCAGTAGTATTTTAGCGACAGGGGGCAACGAGCAGTTCTTC. Protein translation: CASSILATGGNEQFF.